This TCR beta chain was documented in a study of beta chain features in type 1 diabetes. Germline V gene sequence: CDR1 SGHTA, CDR2 FQGNSA. The CDR3 is 14 residues long. V shed 3 bases and J shed 0 bases, with 3 bases lying between them. There was one heparinised blood draw per donor, averaging approximately 120 mL. Of the isolated RNA, all was reverse transcribed, and so the sequenced material was expressed TCRB transcripts. Repertoires were generated with immunoSEQ multiplex PCR, while TCRdb's copy carries only in-frame clones and drops some. Among 900,000 or so clones listed, roughly a sixth were seen once. Overall study results and limits: PCR, the amplification step, might favor shorter templates, equally in patients and controls.

On this clone itself: Its matching antigen is unknown. Other DNA sequences within the sample encode an identical CDR3.

The chain recombines TRBV7-2 with TRBJ2-6; no clear D. The sample was naive CD4+ T cells from blood. This TCR was recovered from a woman aged 18-29 years in good health. The CDR3 nucleotides read TGTGCCAGCAGCTTCACCTCTGGGGCCAACGTCCTGACTTTC. It is translated as CASSFTSGANVLTF.